The 2 T cell receptor beta chains reported below all come from one sample, sequenced in a study of blood T cells in healthy people across ages. Next came a second PCR, run for about 7 to 12 cycles, which used a sample-barcoded 5' primer along with a J-beta primer mix. Via MiXCR, TCRdb re-called the 5' RACE reads, giving one row per CDR3 protein. The data hold around 400,000 distinct CDR3 sequences, with 45% to 65% observed a single time. The sequencing input was blood. These receptors were collected from a man aged 60-69 years in good health.

The chain links TRBV4-3 to TRBJ2-1; D might be TRBD2 (5 bases). V lost 6 bases and J lost 8, with 20 bases in between. Germline lookup yields CDR1 LGHNA and CDR2 YSLEER. This CDR3 has 15 residues. Written as DNA, the CDR3 is TGCGCCAGCAGTCAAAGAGGAGGATCCTGCGATGAGCAGTTCTTC. As protein: CASSQRGGSCDEQFF.

In its sample, this clonotype was seen a few times. This may come from a read error, since a much larger clone is one base off. The chain combines TRBV29-1 with TRBJ2-1; perhaps TRBD1 as D (5 bases). The J call may not be correct, given that the DNA end is closer to TRBJ2-7. The CDR3 has 14 residues. Germline V gene lookup returns CDR1 SQVTM and CDR2 ANQGSEA. The DNA for the CDR3 is TGCAGCGTTACGACAGCTGTGTCATACAATGAGCAGTACTTC. This gives the protein CSVTTAVSYNEQYF.